The rows below give T cell receptor beta chains drawn from one sample of a study of shared clonotypes between healthy human individuals. Libraries were prepared by immunoSEQ multiplex PCR; TCRdb keeps only in-frame clonotypes and omits some of them. The sample contains about 2 million clones, 95% of which appear only once. The material sequenced was naive CD4+ T cells sorted from blood. These receptors came from a man between 18 and 29 years old in good health. Both conserved end residues are trimmed from each CDR3. Each record gives: V gene, J gene, CDR3 protein.

v_call: TRBV6-1
j_call: TRBJ2-5
cdr3_aa: ASSGFRPVETQY

v_call: TRBV27
j_call: TRBJ2-7
cdr3_aa: ASSLGLAGGPTGEQY

v_call: TRBV5-8
j_call: TRBJ2-7
cdr3_aa: ASSPRTLSSYEQY

v_call: TRBV10-1
j_call: TRBJ2-2
cdr3_aa: ASSLGQGQAGELF

v_call: TRBV27
j_call: TRBJ2-7
cdr3_aa: ATRGQGFGYEQY

v_call: TRBV6-6
j_call: TRBJ2-7
cdr3_aa: ASTGSFYEQY

v_call: TRBV25-1
j_call: TRBJ1-4
cdr3_aa: ASNPDGYATNEKLF

v_call: TRBV11-2
j_call: TRBJ2-7
cdr3_aa: ASSSSVGTGSYEQY

v_call: TRBV18
j_call: TRBJ1-2
cdr3_aa: ASSPNGDSYGYT

v_call: TRBV19
j_call: TRBJ1-2
cdr3_aa: ASSIGGFVGYT

v_call: TRBV19
j_call: TRBJ2-7
cdr3_aa: ASSIDYSGTSGTYEQY

v_call: TRBV6-1
j_call: TRBJ1-5
cdr3_aa: ASSAGNSNQPQH

v_call: TRBV7-2
j_call: TRBJ1-1
cdr3_aa: ASSFTGQGNTEAF

v_call: TRBV2
j_call: TRBJ1-5
cdr3_aa: ASSQRTGGNQPQH

v_call: TRBV29-1
j_call: TRBJ2-5
cdr3_aa: SGTPGLAAQETQY

v_call: TRBV11-2
j_call: TRBJ1-1
cdr3_aa: ASSLAGADTEAF

v_call: TRBV6-1
j_call: TRBJ2-7
cdr3_aa: ASRQTVSYEQY

v_call: TRBV18
j_call: TRBJ1-3
cdr3_aa: ASSQNTYRDAGNTIY

v_call: TRBV4-1
j_call: TRBJ2-2
cdr3_aa: ASSQDRAGELF

v_call: TRBV9
j_call: TRBJ2-7
cdr3_aa: ASSVGYGSYEQY

v_call: TRBV10-3
j_call: TRBJ2-7
cdr3_aa: AISTYQSPAEQY

v_call: TRBV7-2
j_call: TRBJ2-1
cdr3_aa: ASSFNSNYNEQF